These 28 T cell receptor beta chains share one sample of origin, sequenced in a study of T cell repertoires in cytomegalovirus infection. The antigens of these receptors remain unknown. TCRdb reprocessed the reads with MiXCR, giving one entry per CDR3 protein. The repertoire holds more than 110,000 distinct CDR3 sequences, with approximately 30% as singletons. Material: CD8+ T cells from cultured PBMCs, obtained from culture after CMV antigen stimulation. Receptors were obtained from a human donor in good health (CMV status not recorded). Some clones in this sample may be carry-over from other donors' samples.

The chain couples TRBV3-1 to TRBJ2-3; a weak D match, TRBD2 (6 bases). V gave up 1 base and J gave up 4 bases, with 9 bases separating them. The CDR3 spans 14 residues. Per germline, CDR1 LGHDT and CDR2 YNNKEL (reference sequence). The CDR3 region has the DNA TGTGCCAGCAGCCAAGCCGGGGGTCCAGATACGCAGTATTTT. It translates to CASSQAGGPDTQYF.

The table lists this clonotype with a few counts. This chain uses TRBV27 with TRBJ2-1; possible D gene TRBD2, 5 bases. Germline CDR1 is MNHEY and CDR2 is SMNVEV (reference sequence). The CDR3 contains 18 residues. Trimming left V 2 bases short and J 0 bases short, with 17 bases between. CDR3 nucleotides: TGTGCCAGCAGTTTAGCGGGCGTCTCCCCGAGCTCCTACAATGAGCAGTTCTTC. It codes for CASSLAGVSPSSYNEQFF.

The V and J genes are TRBV7-6 and TRBJ2-6; TRBD1 is a possible D gene (5 bases). The CDR3 consists of 18 residues. Trimming shortened V by 1 base and J by 0 bases, and 13 bases separated the two germline ends. Per germline, CDR1 SGHVS and CDR2 FNYEAQ. The CDR3 bases are TGTGCCAGCAGCTTAGGGGCAGGGAAAACCTCTGGGGCCAACGTCCTGACTTTC. Its translation is CASSLGAGKTSGANVLTF. Together with reference TRBV7-6 and TRBJ2-6, the CDR3 gives the full variable domain: GAGVSQSPRYKVTKRGQDVALRCDPISGHVSLYWYRQALGQGPEFLTYFNYEAQQDKSGLPNDRFSAERPEGSISTLTIQRTEQRDSAMYRCASSLGAGKTSGANVLTFGAGSRLTVL.

This clonotype was recorded a few times. V and J are TRBV3-1 and TRBJ1-2; D may be TRBD1 (5 bases). CDR1 and CDR2 from the germline V gene are LGHDT and YNNKEL (reference sequence). This CDR3 has 17 amino acids. V was cut by 2 bases and J by 0 bases, with 16 bases left in between. As DNA, the CDR3 is TGTGCCAGCAGCCAACTCCCCCCGGGGGGAGCTAACTATGGCTACACCTTC. Amino acids: CASSQLPPGGANYGYTF.

CDR3 DNA sequence: TGTGCCAGCAGCGCGGGTGGGGGTTCACCCCTCCACTTT. Its protein product is CASSAGGGSPLHF. The V gene is TRBV7-9, the J gene TRBJ1-6; TRBD1 might be the D (5 bases). V was clipped by 5 bases and J by 9 bases, with 11 bases between them. This CDR3 has 13 residues. The germline gives CDR1 SEHNR, CDR2 FQNEAQ (reference sequence).

This chain uses TRBV4-1 with TRBJ2-2, with TRBD2 matching over 9 bases. J lost 1 base, V lost 5 bases, and 2 bases had no gene match. Germline CDR1 is MGHRA and CDR2 is YSYEKL. This CDR3 comprises 15 residues. For the CDR3, the DNA is TGCGCCAGCAGCTTAGCGGGGGAGAACACCGGGGAGCTGTTTTTT. It codes for CASSLAGENTGELFF.

This clonotype was detected many times. This rearrangement joins TRBV6-1 to TRBJ2-1; D not resolved. The CDR3 has 13 amino acids. V was cut by 5 bases and J by 3 bases, with 8 bases left in between. Per germline, CDR1 MNHNS and CDR2 SASEGT. Here the CDR3 DNA reads TGTGCCAGCAGTCCCTCCTTCTACAATGAGCAGTTCTTC. This encodes CASSPSFYNEQFF.

The V call is TRBV11-2, the J call TRBJ2-1; D is possibly TRBD2 (5 bases). With 5 bases removed from V and 4 bases from J, the gap between germline ends came to 12 bases. This CDR3 is built from 14 residues. Germline V lookup: CDR1 SGHAT, CDR2 FQNNGV. The chain's CDR3 is CASSASGYYNEQFF. The CDR3 DNA reads TGTGCCAGCAGCGCCTCGGGATATTACAATGAGCAGTTCTTC.

The chain uses TRBV6-5 and TRBJ2-3, with TRBD2 identical over 8 bases. The CDR3 sequence is 16 residues long. The J segment lost 2 bases and the V segment lost 8 bases, leaving 12 bases of the junction unmatched. Germline V gene lookup returns CDR1 MNHEY and CDR2 SVGAGI. The DNA for the CDR3 is TGTGCCAGCGGGGAGTGGGGCGGGGGGACCACAGATACGCAGTATTTT. It encodes CASGEWGGGTTDTQYF.

This chain links TRBV20-1 with TRBJ1-1; the D is unclear. Trimming pared 2 bases from V and 1 base from J, leaving 11 bases between. There are 14 residues in the CDR3. Germline V lookup: CDR1 DFQATT, CDR2 SNEGSKA (reference sequence). The CDR3 DNA is TGCAGTGCTAGACCCATAGACAAGAACACTGAAGCTTTCTTT. Translating gives CSARPIDKNTEAFF.

The V call is TRBV7-9, the J call TRBJ2-7; D gene uncertain. This CDR3 has 13 residues. Per the germline V gene, CDR1 is SEHNR and CDR2 is FQNEAQ (reference sequence). Between the trimmed V and J ends, which lost 5 bases and 3 bases, there was a span of 11 bases. Here the CDR3 DNA reads TGTGCCAGCAGCGAATGGGCCAACTACGAGCAGTACTTC. It codes for CASSEWANYEQYF.

At least ten counts were recorded for this clonotype. The rearrangement joins TRBV20-1 to TRBJ2-2; D uncertain. Germline CDR1 is DFQATT and CDR2 is SNEGSKA (reference sequence). The V end was cut by 0 bases, the J end by 7 bases, with 9 bases between. The CDR3 has 13 amino acids. DNA of the CDR3: TGCAGTGCTAGAGATACCTACAACGGGGAGCTGTTTTTT. Translation gives CSARDTYNGELFF.

The rearrangement uses TRBV7-8 and TRBJ2-5, with TRBD1 matching 8 bases. The CDR3 contains 15 residues. V was pared by 3 bases and J by 2 bases, with 5 bases of the junction left unmatched. Germline lookup yields CDR1 SGHVS and CDR2 FQNEAQ. CDR3 loop: CASSLTGAGQETQYF. Here the CDR3 DNA reads TGTGCCAGCAGCTTGACAGGGGCGGGTCAAGAGACCCAGTACTTC.

This sequence joins TRBV10-3 and TRBJ2-7, with TRBD1 matching over 9 bases. In germline, CDR1 is ENHRY, CDR2 SYGVKD. V lost 2 bases, J lost 0 bases, and 2 bases stayed unmatched. The CDR3 contains 15 residues. This chain's CDR3 is CAISEGQGISYEQYF. The CDR3, as DNA: TGTGCCATCAGTGAGGGACAGGGGATCTCCTACGAGCAGTACTTC.

This chain joins TRBV6-1 and TRBJ1-2; D is possibly TRBD1 (5 bases). Germline CDR1 is MNHNS and CDR2 is SASEGT. The V gene lost 5 bases and the J gene lost 8 bases, with 15 bases spanning the gap. The CDR3 is made up of 13 amino acids. The CDR3 protein is CASSFGRGLGYTF. CDR3 sequence (DNA): TGTGCCAGCAGTTTTGGACGGGGACTGGGCTACACCTTC.

The chain combines TRBV6-6 with TRBJ2-7; perhaps TRBD2 as D (6 bases). Germline values: CDR1 MNHNY, CDR2 SVGAGI (reference sequence). CDR3 length equals 18 residues. Trimming took off 5 bases at V and 5 bases at J, with 28 bases between the two ends. Here the CDR3 reads CASSVLGTGTGGIHEQYF. Written as DNA, the CDR3 is TGTGCCAGCAGTGTTTTAGGGACTGGGACTGGTGGGATCCACGAGCAGTACTTC.

In DNA form, the CDR3 reads TGTGCCAGCAGTTTCGACCCCCAAGAGACCCAGTACTTC. It encodes CASSFDPQETQYF. The V and J genes are TRBV12-3 or TRBV12-4 and TRBJ2-5; D unclear. CDR3 length: 13 amino acids. Trimming shortened V by 3 bases and J by 1 base, and 6 bases separated the two germline ends.

The CDR3 DNA reads as TGTGCCAGTAGTATAGCGGGCTATAGCAATCAGCCCCAGCATTTT. It encodes CASSIAGYSNQPQHF. The chain couples TRBV19 to TRBJ1-5; no definite D call. V lost 1 base and J 0 bases, leaving 7 bases between the germline ends. Germline V lookup: CDR1 LNHDA, CDR2 SQIVND (reference sequence). The CDR3 sequence is 15 residues long.

This clonotype has ten or more counts. V gene TRBV7-6 combines with J gene TRBJ2-1, with 12 bases lining up with TRBD2. V was clipped by 5 bases and J by 0 bases; unmatched bases: 8. The V gene's germline CDR1 is SGHVS and CDR2 FNYEAQ. The CDR3 consists of 18 residues. CDR3 protein: CASSHRLAGASSYNEQFF. In DNA form, the CDR3 reads TGTGCCAGCAGCCACAGACTAGCGGGGGCGAGCTCCTACAATGAGCAGTTCTTC.

The chain joins TRBV7-9 to TRBJ1-5, with D uncertain. V was shortened by 4 bases and J by 2 bases, with 9 bases between the two germline ends. The CDR3 sequence is 14 residues long. CDR1 and CDR2 (germline): SEHNR, FQNEAQ (reference sequence). The DNA for the CDR3 is TGTGCCAGCAGCTCGACTGCCGGCAATCAGCCCCAGCATTTT. Residues: CASSSTAGNQPQHF.

The gene calls are TRBV25-1 and TRBJ1-6, with D maybe TRBD1 (5 bases). The CDR3 spans 15 residues. The ends were cut back, 8 bases at V and 8 bases at J, with 19 bases in the middle. Germline lookup yields CDR1 MGHDK and CDR2 SYGVNS. As DNA, the CDR3 is TGTGCCAGCGGGGGGACTTCCTTCGTCGATTCACCCCTCCACTTT. Its protein is CASGGTSFVDSPLHF. The full variable domain, in which reference TRBV25-1 and TRBJ1-6 provide the parts outside the CDR3, is EADIYQTPRYLVIGTGKKITLECSQTMGHDKMYWYQQDPGMELHLIHYSYGVNSTEKGDLSSESTVSRIRTEHFPLTLESARPSHTSQYLCASGGTSFVDSPLHFGNGTRLTVT.

This clonotype came up a few times. The chain uses TRBV7-2 and TRBJ1-5; a possible D gene is TRBD1 (6 bases). CDR3 length: 15 amino acids. Trimming stripped 5 bases from V and 7 bases from J, with 18 bases between. Per germline, CDR1 SGHTA and CDR2 FQGNSA. The CDR3 region is CASSPRHRVEQPQHF. The CDR3 DNA reads as TGTGCCAGCAGCCCCCGTCACAGGGTAGAGCAGCCCCAGCATTTT. Looking up the rest from reference TRBV7-2 and TRBJ1-5 gives the full variable domain: GAGVSQSPSNKVTEKGKDVELRCDPISGHTALYWYRQSLGQGLEFLIYFQGNSAPDKSGLPSDRFSAERTGGSVSTLTIQRTQQEDSAVYLCASSPRHRVEQPQHFGDGTRLSIL.

This rearrangement joins TRBV27 to TRBJ2-7; tentative D call: TRBD1 (5 bases). V was shortened by 5 bases and J by 4 bases, with 15 bases between the two germline ends. This CDR3 has 14 amino acids. CDR1 is MNHEY and CDR2 is SMNVEV in the germline V gene (reference sequence). In DNA, the CDR3 is TGTGCCAGCAGTCCAGGACATATAGTATACGAGCAGTACTTC. It yields the protein CASSPGHIVYEQYF.

The chain has TRBV28 and TRBJ2-3; D gene unclear. Germline V gene data show CDR1 as MDHEN and CDR2 as SYDVKM. The CDR3 consists of 15 residues. With 4 bases removed from V and 1 base from J, the gap between germline ends came to 12 bases. The CDR3 here is CASSSRLGGTDTQYF. For the CDR3, the DNA is TGTGCCAGCAGTTCCAGGCTAGGAGGCACAGATACGCAGTATTTT.

This clonotype was counted a few times. The chain couples TRBV27 to TRBJ2-1, with 7 bases matching TRBD1. Germline lookup yields CDR1 MNHEY and CDR2 SMNVEV (reference sequence). With V trimmed by 0 bases and J by 4 bases, 15 bases remained unmatched. The CDR3 covers 19 residues. The CDR3 spells CASSLSGPPQGLVYNEQFF. CDR3 nucleotides: TGTGCCAGCAGTTTATCGGGCCCCCCACAGGGGCTGGTTTACAATGAGCAGTTCTTC.

This clonotype came up a few times. At one end, the junction sequence differs from germline, possibly due to a read error. The chain has TRBV20-1 and TRBJ1-1; no definite D call. The CDR3 contains 14 residues. The germline gives CDR1 DFQATT, CDR2 SNEGSKA (reference sequence). The CDR3 here is CSARDPRENTEAFF. As DNA, the CDR3 is TGCAGTGCTCGAGACCCTCGGGAGAACACTGAAGCTTTCTTT.

V and J are TRBV29-1 and TRBJ1-1; the D gene is possibly TRBD1 (6 bases). The CDR3 covers 11 residues. V was shortened by 4 bases and J by 6 bases, with 9 bases between the two germline ends. Germline V lookup: CDR1 SQVTM, CDR2 ANQGSEA. The CDR3 sequence: CSVVEGAEAFF. The CDR3 DNA reads TGCAGCGTTGTGGAGGGGGCTGAAGCTTTCTTT.

The rearrangement joins TRBV28 to TRBJ2-7; 8 nucleotides agree with TRBD2. This CDR3 comprises 16 residues. V was clipped by 8 bases and J by 0 bases; unmatched bases: 12. Germline V CDR1 and CDR2: MDHEN, SYDVKM. The CDR3 coding sequence is TGTGCCAGCGGCGGCCCATGGCTAGCGGGCTCCTACGAGCAGTACTTC. It translates to CASGGPWLAGSYEQYF.